This T cell receptor (beta chain) comes out of a study of OX40 agonist ivuxolimab in advanced cancers. The study in broad terms: The costimulatory receptor OX40 (CD134) was targeted by ivuxolimab, a fully human IgG2 agonistic monoclonal antibody. Peripheral TCRbeta sequencing aimed to test whether ivuxolimab altered TCR sequence diversity and caused clonal T-cell expansion. Of the approximately 50 patients in dose escalation, 19 had hepatocellular carcinoma, around 15 had melanoma, 9 had renal cell carcinoma and 9 had head and neck cancer. The paper covers the monotherapy dose-escalation part of the phase I ivuxolimab trial, which included N of about 50 patients. Intravenous ivuxolimab was administered to patients every 2 weeks at six dose levels: 0.01, 0.1, 0.3, 1.5, 3 and 10 mg/kg. In the dose-escalation cohort, roughly 80% of patients were male, and the mean age was around 60 years, with a range of roughly 23 to 85. Prior anti-PD-1, anti-PD-L1 or anti-CTLA-4 therapy was permitted, and about two fifths of dose-escalation patients had received checkpoint inhibitors. Partial responses occurred in three dose-escalation patients: two with cutaneous melanoma and one with hepatocellular carcinoma.

What the authors observed across the whole study: After ivuxolimab, more expanded clones were found on average in CD8+ T cells than in CD4+ T cells. In partial responders in the 0.1-3.0 mg/kg groups, normalized peripheral clonal expansion was found to be among the lowest, especially among CD8+ T cells. Low levels of normalized T-cell clonal expansion were also seen in some patients who did not respond. At doses from 0.1 to 3.0 mg/kg, clonal expansion was seen in both CD4+ and CD8+ blood T cells between baseline and week 6. The antigen specificity of the peripheral T cells that underwent clonal expansion was not determined.

The trial excluded patients who had a history of autoimmune disease or were on systemic immunosuppression. In every dose cohort, peripheral blood was drawn for TCR sequencing at baseline, cycle 4 day 1, and cycle 7 day 1. Samples came from an open-label, multicenter, first-in-human phase I dose-escalation trial of ivuxolimab. The trial enrolled adults with locally advanced or metastatic head and neck squamous cell, hepatocellular, melanoma or renal cell carcinoma. Before TCR sequencing, CD4+ and CD8+ T cells were separately sorted from peripheral blood. Genomic DNA was isolated from the sorted cells so that the TCRbeta CDR3 region could be sequenced. TCRbeta CDR3 regions were sequenced using the immunoSEQ Assay. TCRdb provides this immuneACCESS table in a form limited to in-frame rearrangements. Some clones are lacking; in checked studies, under half of them reflect an unresolved V gene, and why the rest are absent is not known. The sample table contains 45,000 to 60,000 clones; only one count was recorded for more than 80% of them. The ten largest clones capture 5.4% of the sample.

There are 14 amino acids in the CDR3, from cysteine to phenylalanine inclusive. Only the CDR3 part of the read is kept: 42 bases, read in frame from the first base. CDR1 and CDR2, per the germline V gene, are SGHTA and FQGNSA. A word on this clone: The specificity of this receptor is unknown. Base-call qualities are not available, and no considerably larger clone is one nucleotide away.

Sequencing was performed on CD4+ or CD8+ T cells sorted from blood, taken in a trial of the OX40 agonist ivuxolimab. This TCR came from an adult with an advanced solid tumor such as melanoma, head and neck, liver or kidney cancer. Recombination joined TRBV7-2 with TRBJ2-5, and TRBD1 aligns with 8 junction nucleotides. The better agreement between TRBJ2-7 and the DNA end casts doubt on the J call. The CDR3 region reads CASSLGTGSIEQYF. The sequenced DNA: TGTGCCAGCAGCTTAGGGACAGGGTCCATCGAGCAGTACTTC.